This TCR beta chain derives from a study of blood T cell repertoires in COVID-19. Sequencing was performed with immunoSEQ multiplex PCR; in TCRdb, only in-frame clones are kept and a portion is missing. Seen here are a few hundred thousand clones, around 90% observed once, and the top ten hold under 2.5%. Germline lookup yields CDR1 SGHVS and CDR2 FNYEAQ. The V end lost 9 bases, the J end lost 0 bases, and 12 bases lay between the germline ends. The CDR3 extends over 13 amino acids. The source is a man aged 50 to 59 with acute or convalescent COVID-19. The sample consisted of peripheral blood. This sequence joins TRBV7-6 and TRBJ2-7; D might be TRBD1 (5 bases). CDR3 loop: CASGQGLSYEQYF. The CDR3, as DNA: TGTGCCAGTGGGCAGGGCCTCTCCTACGAGCAGTACTTC.